The next 2 T cell receptor beta chains were all read from a single sample in a study of spatial heterogeneity in lung cancer. TCRdb called the 5' RACE reads again in MiXCR, with one record for every CDR3 protein. The table includes around 18,000 distinct CDR3 sequences, over 8.5% detected once. Time point: blood at routine non-recurrence follow-up after resection. The material was PBMCs, obtained at follow-up. All receptors come from a male donor with early-stage non-small cell lung cancer.

The rearrangement uses TRBV6-5 and TRBJ2-1, with 14 bases that match TRBD2. The CDR3 loop spans 16 amino acids. The germline CDR1 and CDR2 sequences are MNHEY and SVGAGI. Trimming at V came to 6 bases and at J to 8 bases, leaving 9 bases not matched to a gene. The CDR3 DNA reads TGTGCCAGCAGGTTAGGACTAGCGGGAGGATTGGATGAGCAGTTCTTC. Translated, it gives CASRLGLAGGLDEQFF.

At least ten counts were recorded for this clonotype. As DNA, the CDR3 is TGTGCCAGCAGCGGACAACTCAATCAGCCCCAGCATTTT. It specifies CASSGQLNQPQHF. The chain recombines TRBV11-2 with TRBJ1-5, with D possibly being TRBD1 (5 bases). Germline V gene data show CDR1 as SGHAT and CDR2 as FQNNGV. This CDR3 has 13 amino acids. Between the trimmed V and J ends, which lost 5 bases and 3 bases, there was a span of 8 bases. Based on the CDR3 plus reference TRBV11-2 and TRBJ1-5, the full variable domain is EAGVAQSPRYKIIEKRQSVAFWCNPISGHATLYWYQQILGQGPKLLIQFQNNGVVDDSQLPKDRFSAERLKGVDSTLKIQPAKLEDSAVYLCASSGQLNQPQHFGDGTRLSIL.